The clone carrying this T cell receptor (beta chain) was seen repeatedly, ten times or more. Antigen: not known. Original analysis: The authors used CDR3 differences across clinicopathological groups to build a distant-metastasis classifier for papillary thyroid cancer. TCRdb re-called clones via MiXCR from the PCR reads. TCRdb's processing, not the authors', yielded these V and J calls. The data contain about 40,000 clones, approximately 10% of them seen just once; the ten biggest clones take up 20% to 25%. After removal of 3 bases from V and 2 bases from J, the junction contained 8 bases not matched to a gene. Germline V gene lookup returns CDR1 KGHSH and CDR2 LQKENI. The CDR3 is 18 residues long. Each patient came to thyroid surgery without any prior treatment (of any kind). The sample comes from a study of metastatic and nonmetastatic thyroid tumors. Study background: Across peripheral blood and tumor or nodule tissue samples taken from malignant and benign thyroid patients, the repertoires were compared with one another.

Study-wide points: Malignant tumors reportedly showed significantly higher TCR beta diversity than benign nodules in both blood and tumor.

The chain recombines TRBV18 with TRBJ2-1, with 12 nucleotides matching TRBD2. This receptor was identified in a female donor with papillary thyroid cancer or a benign thyroid nodule (not recorded which). Some clones in this sample may be carry-over from other donors' samples. Sequenced: blood. CDR3 in amino acids: CASSPGLAGHQTYNEQFF. CDR3 bases: TGTGCCAGCTCACCGGGACTAGCGGGCCATCAAACCTACAATGAGCAGTTCTTC.